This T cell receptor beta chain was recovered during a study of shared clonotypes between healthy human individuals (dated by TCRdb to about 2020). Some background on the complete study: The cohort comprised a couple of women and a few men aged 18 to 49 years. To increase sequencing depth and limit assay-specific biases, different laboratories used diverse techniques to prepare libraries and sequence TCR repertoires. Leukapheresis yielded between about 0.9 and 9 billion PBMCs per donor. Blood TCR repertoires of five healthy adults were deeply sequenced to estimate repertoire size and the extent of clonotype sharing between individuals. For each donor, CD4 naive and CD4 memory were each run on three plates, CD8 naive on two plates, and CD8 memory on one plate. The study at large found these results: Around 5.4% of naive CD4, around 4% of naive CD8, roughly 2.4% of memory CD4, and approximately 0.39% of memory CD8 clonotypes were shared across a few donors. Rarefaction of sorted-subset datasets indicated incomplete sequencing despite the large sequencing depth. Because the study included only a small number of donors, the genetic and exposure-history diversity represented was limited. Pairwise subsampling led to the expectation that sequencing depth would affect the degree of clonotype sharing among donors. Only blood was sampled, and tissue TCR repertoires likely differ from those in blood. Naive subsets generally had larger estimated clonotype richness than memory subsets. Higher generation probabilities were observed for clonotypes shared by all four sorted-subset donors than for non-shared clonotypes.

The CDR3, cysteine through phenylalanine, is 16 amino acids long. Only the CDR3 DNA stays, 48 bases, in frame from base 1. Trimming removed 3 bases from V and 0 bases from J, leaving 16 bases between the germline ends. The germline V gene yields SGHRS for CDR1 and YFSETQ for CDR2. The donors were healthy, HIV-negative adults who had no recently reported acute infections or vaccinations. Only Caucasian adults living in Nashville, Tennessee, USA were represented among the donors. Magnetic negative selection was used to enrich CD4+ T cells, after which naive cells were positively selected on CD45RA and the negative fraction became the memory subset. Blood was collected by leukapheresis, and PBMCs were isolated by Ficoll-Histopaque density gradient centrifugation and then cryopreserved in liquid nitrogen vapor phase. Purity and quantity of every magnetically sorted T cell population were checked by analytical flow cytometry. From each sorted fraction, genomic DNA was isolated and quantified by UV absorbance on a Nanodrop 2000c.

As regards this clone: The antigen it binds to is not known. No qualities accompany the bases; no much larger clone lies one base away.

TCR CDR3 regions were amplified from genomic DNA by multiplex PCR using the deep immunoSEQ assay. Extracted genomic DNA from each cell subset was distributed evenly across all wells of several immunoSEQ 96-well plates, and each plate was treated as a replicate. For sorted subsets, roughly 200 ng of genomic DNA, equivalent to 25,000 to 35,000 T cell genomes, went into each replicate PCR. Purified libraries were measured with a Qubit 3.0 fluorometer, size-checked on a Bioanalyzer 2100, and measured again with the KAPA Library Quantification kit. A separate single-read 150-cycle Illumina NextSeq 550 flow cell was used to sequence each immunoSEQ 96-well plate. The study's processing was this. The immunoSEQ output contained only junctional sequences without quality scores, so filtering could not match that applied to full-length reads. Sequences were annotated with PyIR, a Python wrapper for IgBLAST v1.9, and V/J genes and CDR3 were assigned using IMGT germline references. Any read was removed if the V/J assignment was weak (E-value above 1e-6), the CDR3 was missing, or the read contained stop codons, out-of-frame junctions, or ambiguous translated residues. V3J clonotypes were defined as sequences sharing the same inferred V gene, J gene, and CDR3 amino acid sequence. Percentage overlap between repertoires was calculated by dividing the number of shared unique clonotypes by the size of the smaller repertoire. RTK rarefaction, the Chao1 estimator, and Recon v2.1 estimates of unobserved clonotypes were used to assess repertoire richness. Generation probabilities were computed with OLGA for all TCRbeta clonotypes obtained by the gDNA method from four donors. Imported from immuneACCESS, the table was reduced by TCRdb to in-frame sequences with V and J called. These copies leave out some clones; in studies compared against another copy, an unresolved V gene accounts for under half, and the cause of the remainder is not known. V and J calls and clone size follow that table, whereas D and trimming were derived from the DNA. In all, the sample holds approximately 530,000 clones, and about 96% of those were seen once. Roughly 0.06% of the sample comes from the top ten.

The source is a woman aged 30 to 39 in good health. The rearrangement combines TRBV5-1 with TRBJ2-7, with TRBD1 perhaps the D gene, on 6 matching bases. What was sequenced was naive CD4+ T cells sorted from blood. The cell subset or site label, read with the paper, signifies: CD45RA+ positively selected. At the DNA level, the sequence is TGCGCCAGCAGCTCTGAAGGACAGCCTACCTCCTACGAGCAGTACTTC. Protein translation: CASSSEGQPTSYEQYF.